The entry that follows covers one T cell receptor (beta chain) sequence. The data were obtained in a study of blood T cell repertoires in COVID-19. About the research overall: Researchers got acute and convalescent COVID-19 samples from the United States, Italy and Spain.

The CDR3 is 15 residues long. Germline V lookup: CDR1 SGHRS, CDR2 YFSETQ. Trimming shortened V by 3 bases and J by 0 bases, and 7 bases separated the two germline ends. Assay: immunoSEQ multiplex PCR; the TCRdb copy retains only in-frame clones and omits some. The repertoire holds about 50,000 clones, with approximately 83% as singletons. Sequencing was performed on peripheral blood. The clonotype comes from a man aged 40-50 years with acute or convalescent COVID-19. The chain uses TRBV5-1 and TRBJ2-6, with D uncertain. The CDR3 coding sequence is TGCGCCAGCAGCTCCGGTAGCTCTGGGGCCAACGTCCTGACTTTC. It codes for CASSSGSSGANVLTF. The whole variable domain, remainder taken from reference TRBV5-1 and TRBJ2-6, is KAGVTQTPRYLIKTRGQQVTLSCSPISGHRSVSWYQQTPGQGLQFLFEYFSETQRNKGNFPGRFSGRQFSNSRSEMNVSTLELGDSALYLCASSSGSSGANVLTFGAGSRLTVL.